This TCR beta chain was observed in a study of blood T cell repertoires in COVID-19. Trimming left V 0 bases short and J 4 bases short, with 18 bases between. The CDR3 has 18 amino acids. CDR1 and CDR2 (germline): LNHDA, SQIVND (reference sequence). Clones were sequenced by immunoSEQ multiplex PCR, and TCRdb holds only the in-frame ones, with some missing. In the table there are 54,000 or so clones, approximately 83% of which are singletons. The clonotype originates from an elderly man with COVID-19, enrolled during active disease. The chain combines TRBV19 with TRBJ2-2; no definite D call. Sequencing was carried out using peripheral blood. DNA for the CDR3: TGTGCCAGTAGTATAGATCGAACAGTTATATCGTCCACCGGGGAGCTGTTTTTT. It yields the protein CASSIDRTVISSTGELFF.